One sample yielded the 13 T cell receptor beta chains listed below, sequenced in a study of blood T cell repertoires in COVID-19. Data came from immunoSEQ multiplex PCR; TCRdb stores just in-frame clones and leaves some out. Of some 260,000 clones in the sample, about 86% were seen once. Sequencing used PBMCs or T cells enriched from blood (not recorded which). The receptors stem from a man aged 25-45 years with acute COVID-19.

This rearrangement joins TRBV9 to TRBJ2-2, with D possibly TRBD2 on 6 matching bases. Germline-derived CDR1 and CDR2 are SGDLS and YYNGEE. V lost 5 bases and J lost 0, with 17 bases in between. The CDR3 length is 17 residues. The CDR3 loop reads CASREGLPSANTGELFF. DNA for the CDR3: TGTGCCAGCAGGGAGGGACTCCCTTCGGCGAACACCGGGGAGCTGTTTTTT.

This clone occurred once. V and J are TRBV6-6 and TRBJ2-5; tentative D call: TRBD1 (6 bases). V shed 8 bases and J shed 2 bases, with 15 bases lying between them. The CDR3 totals 14 residues. Germline V gene lookup returns CDR1 MNHNY and CDR2 SVGAGI (reference sequence). CDR3 sequence reads: CASQEGVWQETQYF. The DNA of the CDR3 is TGTGCCAGCCAAGAGGGGGTTTGGCAAGAGACCCAGTACTTC.

V gene TRBV21-1 combines with J gene TRBJ2-5; the D call in the table, TRBD1, was not verified against the DNA. TRBV21-1 represents a pseudogene. This CDR3 region has 16 residues. In nucleotides, the CDR3 is TGTGCCAGCAGCCTGGGTCCAGGGGGATGTAGAGAGACCCAGTACTTC. It yields the protein CASSLGPGGCRETQYF.

The V and J genes are TRBV27 and TRBJ1-1; no firm D call. V was clipped by 3 bases and J by 4 bases, with 18 bases between them. The length of the CDR3 is 16 residues. Germline CDR1 and CDR2: MNHEY and SMNVEV (reference sequence). The DNA of the CDR3 is TGTGCCAGCAGTTTCGGGATTAGGCAGGCGGTCACTGAAGCTTTCTTT. Translating gives CASSFGIRQAVTEAFF.

The chain combines TRBV11-3 with TRBJ1-2; TRBD1 is a possible D gene (5 bases). V lost 4 bases and J lost 4, with 16 bases in between. Per the germline V gene, CDR1 is SGHNT and CDR2 is YENEEA. This CDR3 is built from 15 residues. The CDR3 bases are TGTGCCAGCAGCTCCATCGGCGGGGGTAGCTATGGCTACACCTTC. It specifies CASSSIGGGSYGYTF.

The chain joins TRBV24-1 to TRBJ2-3; perhaps TRBD2 as D (6 bases). V was shortened by 4 bases and J by 4 bases, with 11 bases between the two germline ends. Germline CDR1 is KGHDR and CDR2 is SFDVKD. The CDR3 has 14 residues. CDR3 coding DNA: TGTGCCACCAGTGAGGAGGGACGGGCAGATACGCAGTATTTT. It specifies CATSEEGRADTQYF.

The rearrangement links TRBV21-1 to TRBJ2-1; the DNA was not used to check the table's D call, TRBD2. TRBV21-1 is classified as a pseudogene. CDR3 length equals 13 residues. The CDR3 DNA is TGTGCCACCGCGGGGGGGCCTTTGGATGAGCAGTTCTTC. It specifies CATAGGPLDEQFF.

This clone was observed a single time. Germline and junction disagree at one end, which may indicate a read error. The chain uses TRBV7-7 and TRBJ2-2; D not resolved. Germline V lookup: CDR1 SSHAT, CDR2 FNYEAQ (reference sequence). The CDR3 loop spans 19 amino acids. The DNA for the CDR3 is TGTGCTAGCAGCCCGTTCCGAGCCCCCGGGTCCACGAACACCGGGGAGCTGTTTTTT. Protein product: CASSPFRAPGSTNTGELFF.

This chain joins TRBV10-3 and TRBJ2-1; TRBD2 matches at 10 bases. CDR1 is ENHRY, CDR2 SYGVKD, per germline. The CDR3 sequence is 20 residues long. V lost 2 bases, J lost 8 bases, and 21 bases stayed unmatched. Here the CDR3 reads CAISEVPGLAKDSTFDEQFF. Here the CDR3 DNA reads TGTGCCATCAGTGAGGTCCCGGGACTAGCGAAAGATTCGACCTTCGATGAGCAGTTCTTC.

In nucleotides, the CDR3 is TGTGCCAGCAGCTTGGTGCAACGGCTACAGGGGTCTGGAAACACCATATATTTT. Amino acid sequence: CASSLVQRLQGSGNTIYF. V is TRBV5-6 and J is TRBJ1-3; 7 bases are a match to TRBD1. V lost 0 bases, J lost 1 base, and 10 bases stayed unmatched. CDR3 length: 18 residues. Germline CDR1 and CDR2: SGHDT and YYEEEE.

V is TRBV6-5 and J is TRBJ1-6; 8 bases fit TRBD1. Per the germline V gene, CDR1 is MNHEY and CDR2 is SVGAGI. V gave up 2 bases and J gave up 7 bases; unmatched junction bases: 4. This CDR3 region has 15 residues. The CDR3 reads CASSYTRTGNSPLHF. Written as DNA, the CDR3 is TGTGCCAGCAGTTACACTCGGACAGGGAATTCACCCCTCCACTTT.

The chain couples TRBV4-1 to TRBJ1-3; weak D call: TRBD1 (5 bases). This CDR3 has 18 residues. CDR1 MGHRA and CDR2 YSYEKL come from the germline V gene. Trimming cost V 4 bases and J 0 bases, with 19 bases left between them. In DNA form, the CDR3 reads TGCGCCAGCAGCCGGGGCCCGTGGCCGTACTTCTCTGGAAACACCATATATTTT. Translating gives CASSRGPWPYFSGNTIYF.

The chain links TRBV25-1 to TRBJ1-2, with 7 bases lining up with TRBD1. The CDR3 is 16 amino acids. V shed 4 bases, J shed 1 base, and the junction held 9 bases outside the gene matches. CDR1 is MGHDK and CDR2 is SYGVNS in the germline V gene. CDR3 region: CASSGPGQEYNYGYTF. CDR3 coding DNA: TGTGCCAGCAGTGGCCCTGGACAGGAGTATAACTATGGCTACACCTTC.